The entry that follows covers one T cell receptor beta chain sequence. Antigen: not known. Germline V CDR1 and CDR2: MNHEY, SMNVEV (reference sequence). CDR3 size: 16 residues. Trimming removed 0 bases from V and 9 bases from J; junction bases left unmatched: 13. This sample was taken from a study of T cell responses to AZD1222 COVID-19 vaccine. Profiled with immunoSEQ multiplex PCR; TCRdb holds only in-frame clones, not every one. The sample comprises some 120,000 clones, 85% of which are singletons, and 4.4% rests with the top ten. Whole-study results and caveats: Targeting of unmutated variant regions was reportedly seen in nearly half of spike-specific TCRs. An increase in Spike-specific TCR breadth and depth was observed after two AZD1222 doses.

Analyses pooled second doses at about 4 or about 12 weeks. The chain links TRBV27 to TRBJ2-5, with 7 bases matching TRBD2. The sample in question was peripheral blood, obtained 28 days after the second AZD1222 dose. The TCR comes from an adult who received the AZD1222 COVID-19 vaccine. The chain's CDR3 is CASSLSGPVLGGAQYF. CDR3 coding DNA: TGTGCCAGCAGTTTATCGGGGCCGGTCCTGGGGGGGGCCCAGTACTTC.